Listed here are 24 T cell receptor beta chains from one sample, sequenced in a study of cytomegalovirus exposure and HLA in healthy donors. The PCR had 60 Vbeta and 13 Jbeta primers. Clones were read by immunoSEQ multiplex PCR, and TCRdb kept only the in-frame ones, dropping some. Of around 130,000 clones listed, under 90% are singletons. The sequenced sample consisted of PBMCs. These receptors were collected from a woman between 35 and 50 years old in good health and CMV-seronegative.

The chain is built from TRBV11-3 and TRBJ2-3; 14 bases line up with TRBD2. This CDR3 spans 19 amino acids. V shed 5 bases, J shed 1 base, and the junction held 11 bases outside the gene matches. CDR1 is SGHNT, CDR2 YENEEA, per germline. CDR3 in DNA: TGTGCCAGCAGCAAATCCGGGACTAGCGGGAGTTGGGGCACAGATACGCAGTATTTT. As protein: CASSKSGTSGSWGTDTQYF.

This clone was detected once. For the CDR3, the DNA is TGTGCCAGCAGCGGGGACAGGGCAAATCAGCCCCAGCATTTT. It is translated as CASSGDRANQPQHF. The rearrangement joins TRBV9 to TRBJ1-5; TRBD1 matches 9 bases. CDR3 size: 14 residues. Looked up from germline, CDR1 is SGDLS and CDR2 is YYNGEE. Unmatched junction bases numbered 2, after V lost 3 bases and J lost 4 bases.

This clone turned up a few times. The chain recombines TRBV7-9 with TRBJ1-1, with D unclear. In germline, CDR1 is SEHNR, CDR2 FQNEAQ (reference sequence). The length of the CDR3 is 13 residues. Trimming took off 5 bases at V and 5 bases at J, with 12 bases between the two ends. The CDR3 region has the DNA TGTGCCAGCAGCCGTGTCACGGGGACTGAAGCTTTCTTT. It translates to CASSRVTGTEAFF.

J is TRBJ2-3 and V is TRBV7-2, with 7 bases fitting TRBD2. Germline loops: CDR1 SGHTA, CDR2 FQGNSA. The CDR3 is 15 residues long. The junction had 6 bases not matched to a gene; V was cut back by 5 bases and J by 1 base. In nucleotides, the CDR3 is TGTGCCAGCAGCAAAGAGGCGGGGGGCACAGATACGCAGTATTTT. It translates to CASSKEAGGTDTQYF.

The rearrangement uses TRBV14 and TRBJ2-7, with 7 bases fitting TRBD1. This CDR3 is 15 amino acids long. The junction had 6 bases not matched to a gene; V was cut back by 4 bases and J by 0 bases. CDR1 is SGHDN, CDR2 FVKESK, per germline. The CDR3 loop is CASSPWDSSSYEQYF. The CDR3, as DNA: TGTGCCAGCAGCCCGTGGGACAGCAGCTCCTACGAGCAGTACTTC. The whole variable domain, filled in from reference TRBV14 and TRBJ2-7, reads EAGVTQFPSHSVIEKGQTVTLRCDPISGHDNLYWYRRVMGKEIKFLLHFVKESKQDESGMPNNRFLAERTGGTYSTLKVQPAELEDSGVYFCASSPWDSSSYEQYFGPGTRLTVT.

The chain employs TRBV5-6 and TRBJ1-2; 7 bases fit TRBD1. V lost 0 bases and J lost 3; bases outside the gene matches: 5. This CDR3 region has 15 residues. The V gene's germline CDR1 is SGHDT and CDR2 YYEEEE. CDR3 DNA sequence: TGTGCCAGCAGCTTGGTCGGACAGGCCGACTATGGCTACACCTTC. It yields the protein CASSLVGQADYGYTF.

The chain has TRBV7-2 and TRBJ2-1; 9 bases line up with TRBD2. J gave up 3 bases and V 3 bases, and 3 bases lay outside the gene matches. This CDR3 has 15 residues. The germline V gene has CDR1 SGHTA and CDR2 FQGNSA. CDR3 DNA sequence: TGTGCCAGCAGCTTTAGCGGGAGTCTCTACAATGAGCAGTTCTTC. Translation gives CASSFSGSLYNEQFF. Together with reference TRBV7-2 and TRBJ2-1, the CDR3 gives the full variable domain: GAGVSQSPSNKVTEKGKDVELRCDPISGHTALYWYRQSLGQGLEFLIYFQGNSAPDKSGLPSDRFSAERTGGSVSTLTIQRTQQEDSAVYLCASSFSGSLYNEQFFGPGTRLTVL.

The J gene is TRBJ1-2, the V gene TRBV4-1; D is possibly TRBD1 (6 bases). This CDR3 contains 14 residues. V lost 3 bases to trimming and J lost 7 bases, with 15 bases between them. CDR1 and CDR2 (germline): MGHRA, YSYEKL. The CDR3 here is CASSHSQGLSGYTF. CDR3 in DNA: TGCGCCAGCAGCCACTCGCAGGGGTTAAGTGGCTACACCTTC.

V and J are TRBV7-3 and TRBJ2-4; 7 bases align to TRBD1. V was pared by 2 bases and J by 5 bases, with 0 bases of the junction left unmatched. CDR3 length equals 13 residues. Germline CDR1 and CDR2: SGHTA and FQGTGA. The CDR3, as DNA: TGTGCCAGCAGCTTAGACAGGGAAAACATTCAGTACTTC. Translation: CASSLDRENIQYF.

This CDR3 is CASSLGLTDTQYF. CDR3 DNA: TGTGCCAGCAGCTTAGGACTCACAGATACGCAGTATTTT. This chain connects TRBV7-2 to TRBJ2-3; D gene uncertain. V gave up 1 base and J gave up 2 bases, with 4 bases separating them. CDR1 is SGHTA and CDR2 is FQGNSA in the germline V gene. The CDR3 extends over 13 amino acids.

The rearrangement links TRBV11-3 to TRBJ2-1; 7 bases are a match to TRBD1. CDR1 is SGHNT, CDR2 YENEEA, per germline. V lost 1 base to trimming and J lost 5 bases; unmatched junction nucleotides: 5. The CDR3 spans 15 residues. CDR3 DNA: TGTGCCAGCAGCTTAGGACAGGGCGTGAACAATGAGCAGTTCTTC. Protein product: CASSLGQGVNNEQFF.

The J gene is TRBJ2-5, the V gene TRBV7-2; the D is unclear. Trimming shortened V by 4 bases and J by 1 base, and 7 bases separated the two germline ends. CDR3 length: 13 amino acids. CDR1 is SGHTA, CDR2 FQGNSA, per germline. This chain's CDR3 is CASSSYTQETQYF. CDR3 nucleotide sequence: TGTGCCAGCAGCTCGTACACCCAAGAGACCCAGTACTTC.

The chain couples TRBV20-1 to TRBJ2-3; TRBD2 matches at 7 bases. Germline V CDR1 and CDR2: DFQATT, SNEGSKA (reference sequence). The CDR3 is 11 amino acids. With V trimmed by 6 bases and J by 10 bases, 7 bases remained unmatched. CDR3 region: CSADGGIAQYF. CDR3 coding DNA: TGCAGTGCCGACGGGGGGATCGCGCAGTATTTT.

This clone was observed a handful of times. The chain recombines TRBV5-1 with TRBJ2-3; possibly TRBD1 for D (6 bases). The CDR3 spans 16 residues. V was cut by 0 bases and J by 2 bases, with 13 bases left in between. Germline CDR1 reads SGHRS; CDR2 reads YFSETQ. CDR3 protein: CASSLGMDSPTDTQYF. CDR3 bases: TGCGCCAGCAGCTTGGGAATGGACAGCCCCACAGATACGCAGTATTTT.

The chain combines TRBV7-2 with TRBJ2-2; tentative D call: TRBD2 (6 bases). The CDR3 spans 15 residues. V was pared by 3 bases and J by 1 base, with 9 bases between. Germline V CDR1 and CDR2: SGHTA, FQGNSA. CDR3 DNA: TGTGCCAGCAGCTTGGGACTTAGGAACACCGGGGAGCTGTTTTTT. Translating it yields CASSLGLRNTGELFF.

The V call is TRBV5-6, the J call TRBJ2-1; weak D call: TRBD1 (5 bases). Between the trimmed V and J ends, which lost 4 bases and 5 bases, there was a span of 16 bases. This CDR3 has 15 amino acids. From germline, CDR1 is SGHDT and CDR2 YYEEEE. Here the CDR3 DNA reads TGTGCCAGCAGCGCCGAAGGGGCGGACCACAATGAGCAGTTCTTC. Translating it yields CASSAEGADHNEQFF. Full variable domain (missing parts from reference TRBV5-6 and TRBJ2-1): DAGVTQSPTHLIKTRGQQVTLRCSPKSGHDTVSWYQQALGQGPQFIFQYYEEEERQRGNFPDRFSGHQFPNYSSELNVNALLLGDSALYLCASSAEGADHNEQFFGPGTRLTVL.

In this sample, this clone turned up many times. The rearrangement joins TRBV6-5 to TRBJ1-1, with TRBD1 identical over 8 bases. Germline lookup yields CDR1 MNHEY and CDR2 SVGAGI. V lost 4 bases and J lost 5; bases outside the gene matches: 6. The CDR3 is made up of 14 amino acids. The CDR3 sequence: CASSSDRGRTEAFF. The CDR3 DNA reads TGTGCCAGCAGTTCCGACAGGGGAAGGACTGAAGCTTTCTTT.

V usage is TRBV5-4 and J usage is TRBJ2-3, with TRBD1 matching over 9 bases. The V segment lost 4 bases and the J segment 0 bases; nucleotides outside the gene matches: 3. Germline CDR1 reads SGHNT; CDR2 reads YYREEE (reference sequence). CDR3 size: 15 residues. The CDR3 nucleotides are TGTGCCAGCAGCGTAGGGACAGGGAGCACAGATACGCAGTATTTT. This codes for CASSVGTGSTDTQYF.

The chain recombines TRBV7-2 with TRBJ2-5; 7 positions match TRBD2. The CDR3 extends over 14 amino acids. V dropped 4 bases and J dropped 4; count of bases not matched to a gene: 6. Germline values: CDR1 SGHTA, CDR2 FQGNSA. The CDR3 here is CASSSTLAAETQYF. In DNA, the CDR3 is TGTGCCAGCAGCTCTACTCTAGCGGCAGAGACCCAGTACTTC.

A single count supports this clone. The chain uses TRBV6-1 and TRBJ1-3, with 9 bases aligning to TRBD1. This CDR3 spans 13 amino acids. Germline V gene data show CDR1 as MNHNS and CDR2 as SASEGT. V lost 8 bases to trimming and J lost 3 bases; unmatched junction nucleotides: 2. The CDR3 coding sequence is TGTGCCAGCCCGGACAGGGGTGGAAACACCATATATTTT. This sequence encodes CASPDRGGNTIYF.

The chain couples TRBV7-9 to TRBJ2-3, with TRBD2 matching over 7 bases. J lost 6 bases, V lost 5 bases, and 11 bases had no gene match. This CDR3 has 15 residues. The germline CDR1 and CDR2 sequences are SEHNR and FQNEAQ (reference sequence). CDR3 region: CASSHREREADTQYF. Here the CDR3 DNA reads TGTGCCAGCAGCCATCGGGAACGGGAGGCGGATACGCAGTATTTT.

This chain uses TRBV9 with TRBJ2-5; 8 nucleotides agree with TRBD2. This CDR3 region has 15 residues. Germline CDR1 and CDR2: SGDLS and YYNGEE. After removal of 4 bases from V and 2 bases from J, the junction contained 7 bases not matched to a gene. CDR3 nucleotide sequence: TGTGCCAGCAGCTCGCCGGGGGGGTATCAAGAGACCCAGTACTTC. Its protein product is CASSSPGGYQETQYF. Looking up the rest from reference TRBV9 and TRBJ2-5 gives the full variable domain: DSGVTQTPKHLITATGQRVTLRCSPRSGDLSVYWYQQSLDQGLQFLIQYYNGEERAKGNILERFSAQQFPDLHSELNLSSLELGDSALYFCASSSPGGYQETQYFGPGTRLLVL.

This chain connects TRBV7-9 to TRBJ2-2; 9 bases align to TRBD1. V shed 1 base and J 5 bases; nucleotides not matched to a gene: 5. The CDR3 sequence is 16 residues long. The germline CDR1 and CDR2 sequences are SEHNR and FQNEAQ (reference sequence). CDR3 in DNA: TGTGCCAGCAGCTTAGGGACAGGGGTCCCAACCGGGGAGCTGTTTTTT. Translating gives CASSLGTGVPTGELFF.

The chain combines TRBV9 with TRBJ1-2, with 8 nucleotides matching TRBD1. Germline lookup yields CDR1 SGDLS and CDR2 YYNGEE. The J segment lost 12 bases and the V segment lost 3 bases, leaving 13 bases of the junction unmatched. There are 14 residues in the CDR3. The CDR3 spells CASSAYDRGPIDTF. The CDR3 coding sequence is TGTGCCAGCAGCGCCTACGACAGGGGCCCCATCGACACCTTC.